Listed below are T cell receptor beta chains from one sample, sequenced in a study of human T cells and chemical hapten exposure. TCRdb reanalysed the RACE reads using MiXCR and keeps one entry per CDR3 protein. The sample records some 350,000 distinct CDR3 sequences, around 6% being singletons. This sample comprised whole blood, obtained in connection with sensitization to the hapten diphenylcyclopropenone (DPC). The receptor source for this set is a woman aged 18-29 years with alopecia areata. Some clones in this sample may be carry-over from other donors' samples. Both conserved end residues are part of each CDR3. The D gene is left open where the match is weak. Not all rows give a size; the values are once, few, many and, for expanded clones, a class.

TRBJ2-7 | TRBD2 | TRBV6-2/TRBV6-3 | few | CASSRTSVVYEQYF | TGTGCCAGCAGCAGGACTAGCGTGGTCTACGAGCAGTACTTC
TRBJ1-1 | TRBD1 | TRBV9 | few | CASTRDRAGTEAFF | TGTGCCAGCACCAGGGACAGGGCGGGCACTGAAGCTTTCTTT
TRBJ2-7 | TRBD2 | TRBV5-1 | . | CASSLGTSGALYEQYF | TGCGCCAGCAGCTTAGGGACTAGCGGGGCCTTATACGAGCAGTACTTC
TRBJ2-3 | . | TRBV5-1 | many | CASSLEPSARTDTQYF | TGCGCCAGCAGCTTGGAACCCAGCGCTCGCACAGATACGCAGTATTTT
TRBJ1-6 | . | TRBV6-2/TRBV6-3 | . | CASSLRGQNSPLHF | TGTGCCAGCAGTTTGAGAGGCCAAAATTCACCCCTCCACTTT
TRBJ2-3 | TRBD1 | TRBV6-1 | few | CASTPAVPTGGGDADTQYF | TGTGCCAGCACCCCCGCCGTCCCCACAGGGGGTGGTGATGCAGATACGCAGTATTTT
TRBJ1-3 | . | TRBV6-2/TRBV6-3 | many | CASRESDVSGNTIYF | TGTGCCAGCAGAGAATCGGACGTCTCTGGAAACACCATATATTTT
TRBJ2-3 | TRBD2 | TRBV7-8 | many | CASRFLKGTSGGSGTDTQYF | TGTGCCAGCAGGTTCTTAAAGGGGACTAGCGGGGGCTCTGGCACAGATACGCAGTATTTT
TRBJ2-1 | . | TRBV24-1 | . | CATSDPYYNEQFF | TGTGCCACCAGTGACCCGTACTACAATGAGCAGTTCTTC
TRBJ2-1 | TRBD1 | TRBV6-1 | . | CASSTERGQVSSYNEQFF | TGTGCCAGCAGTACAGAGCGAGGACAGGTGAGCTCCTACAATGAGCAGTTCTTC
TRBJ1-6 | . | TRBV12-5 | . | CASGAEDNSPLHF | TGTGCTAGTGGGGCGGAAGATAATTCACCCCTCCACTTT
TRBJ1-1 | . | TRBV20-1 | many | CSASIIKAGLTNTEAFF | TGCAGTGCTAGTATCATCAAGGCAGGGTTAACGAACACTGAAGCTTTCTTT
TRBJ2-3 | TRBD2 | TRBV12-3/TRBV12-4 | . | CASTKTAGGTDTQYF | TGTGCCAGCACCAAAACGGCGGGGGGCACAGATACGCAGTATTTT
TRBJ1-2 | . | TRBV4-3 | many | CASSQELQPLYGYTF | TGCGCCAGCAGCCAAGAACTCCAGCCCCTCTATGGCTACACCTTC
TRBJ1-1 | . | TRBV20-1 | few | CSARGAGAEAFF | TGCAGTGCTAGGGGGGCGGGCGCTGAAGCTTTCTTT
TRBJ1-6 | . | TRBV5-1 | . | CASSNAGTTNSPLHF | TGCGCCAGCAGCAACGCCGGGACAACCAATTCACCCCTCCACTTT
TRBJ2-2 | . | TRBV6-1 | many | CASSESQDTGELFF | TGTGCCAGCAGTGAAAGCCAGGACACCGGGGAGCTGTTTTTT
TRBJ1-6 | . | TRBV4-3 | many | CASSQEEGQGGSPLHF | TGCGCCAGCAGCCAAGAAGAGGGCCAGGGCGGCTCACCCCTCCACTTT
TRBJ1-1 | TRBD1 | TRBV27 | . | CASSPLGQANTEAFF | TGTGCCAGCAGTCCCCTAGGACAGGCGAACACTGAAGCTTTCTTT
TRBJ1-6 | TRBD1 | TRBV9 | . | CASSVWDRGLGSPLHF | TGTGCCAGCAGCGTATGGGACAGGGGTTTGGGTTCACCCCTCCACTTT
TRBJ1-4 | . | TRBV5-1 | many | CASSSIQGSANEKLFF | TGCGCCAGCAGCTCGATACAGGGATCAGCTAATGAAAAACTGTTTTTT
TRBJ2-3 | TRBD1 | TRBV2 | . | CASSWNRGDTQYF | TGTGCCAGCTCGTGGAACAGGGGAGATACGCAGTATTTT